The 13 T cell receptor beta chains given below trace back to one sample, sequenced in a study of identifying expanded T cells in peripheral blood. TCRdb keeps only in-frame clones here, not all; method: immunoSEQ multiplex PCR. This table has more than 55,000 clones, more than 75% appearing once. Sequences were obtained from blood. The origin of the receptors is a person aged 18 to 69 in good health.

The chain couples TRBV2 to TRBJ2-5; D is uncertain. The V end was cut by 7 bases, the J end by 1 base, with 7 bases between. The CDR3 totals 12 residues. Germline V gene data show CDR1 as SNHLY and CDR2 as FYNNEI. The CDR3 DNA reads TGTGCCAGCACTCCATTCCAAGAGACCCAGTACTTC. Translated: CASTPFQETQYF.

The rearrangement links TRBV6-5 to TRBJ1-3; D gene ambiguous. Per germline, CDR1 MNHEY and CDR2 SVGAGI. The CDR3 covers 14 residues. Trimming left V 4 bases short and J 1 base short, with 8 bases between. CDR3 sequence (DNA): TGTGCCAGCAGTTCGACGGTGTCTGGAAACACCATATATTTT. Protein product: CASSSTVSGNTIYF.

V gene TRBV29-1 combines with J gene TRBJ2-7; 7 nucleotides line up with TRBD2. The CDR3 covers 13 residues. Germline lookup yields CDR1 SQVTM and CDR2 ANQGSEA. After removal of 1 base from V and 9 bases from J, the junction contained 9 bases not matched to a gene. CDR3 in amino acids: CSVEAGGSLGQYF. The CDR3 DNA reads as TGCAGCGTTGAAGCCGGCGGGAGCCTCGGGCAGTACTTC.

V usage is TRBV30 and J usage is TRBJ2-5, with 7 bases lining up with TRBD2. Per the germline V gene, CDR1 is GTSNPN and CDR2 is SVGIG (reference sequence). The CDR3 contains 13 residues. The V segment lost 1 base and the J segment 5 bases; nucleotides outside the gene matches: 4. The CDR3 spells CAWSAGGMETQYF. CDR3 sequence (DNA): TGTGCCTGGAGTGCGGGGGGAATGGAGACCCAGTACTTC.

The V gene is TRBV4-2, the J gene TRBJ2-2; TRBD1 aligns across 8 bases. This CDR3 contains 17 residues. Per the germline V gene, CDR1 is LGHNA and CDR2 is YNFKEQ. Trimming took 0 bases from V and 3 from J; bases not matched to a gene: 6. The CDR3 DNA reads TGTGCCAGCAGCCAAGATGGCAGGGGGCAATACACCGGGGAGCTGTTTTTT. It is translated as CASSQDGRGQYTGELFF.

The CDR3 DNA reads TGTGCCAGCAGCTCCGGACAGCCACTAGCCAAAAACATTCAGTACTTC. Its protein product is CASSSGQPLAKNIQYF. The chain is built from TRBV5-6 and TRBJ2-4; D might be TRBD1 (6 bases). Per the germline V gene, CDR1 is SGHDT and CDR2 is YYEEEE. This CDR3 is 16 amino acids long. Trimming pared 3 bases from V and 0 bases from J, leaving 13 bases between.

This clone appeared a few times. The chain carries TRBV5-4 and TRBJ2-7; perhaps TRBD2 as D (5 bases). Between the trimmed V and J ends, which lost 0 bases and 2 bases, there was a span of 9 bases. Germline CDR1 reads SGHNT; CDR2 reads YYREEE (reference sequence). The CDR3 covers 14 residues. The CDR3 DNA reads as TGTGCCAGCAGCTTGGGGGGAGCAGCCTACGAGCAGTACTTC. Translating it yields CASSLGGAAYEQYF.

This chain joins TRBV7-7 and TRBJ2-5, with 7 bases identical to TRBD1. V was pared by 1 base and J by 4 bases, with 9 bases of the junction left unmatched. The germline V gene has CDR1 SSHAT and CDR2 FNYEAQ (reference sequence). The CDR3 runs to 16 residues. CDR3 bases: TGTGCCAGCAGCTTAGGTTTAGCCAGGGGGACAGAGACCCAGTACTTC. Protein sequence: CASSLGLARGTETQYF.

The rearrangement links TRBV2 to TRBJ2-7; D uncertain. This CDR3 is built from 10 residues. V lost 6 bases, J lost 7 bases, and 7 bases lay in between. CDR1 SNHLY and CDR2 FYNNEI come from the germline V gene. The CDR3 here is CASSQVEQYF. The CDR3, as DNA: TGTGCCAGCAGCCAGGTGGAGCAGTACTTC.

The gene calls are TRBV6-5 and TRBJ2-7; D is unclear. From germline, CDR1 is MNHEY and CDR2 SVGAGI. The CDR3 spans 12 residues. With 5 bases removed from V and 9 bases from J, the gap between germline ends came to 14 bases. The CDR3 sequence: CASSAPDTRQYF. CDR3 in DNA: TGTGCCAGCAGTGCCCCCGACACCCGGCAGTACTTC.

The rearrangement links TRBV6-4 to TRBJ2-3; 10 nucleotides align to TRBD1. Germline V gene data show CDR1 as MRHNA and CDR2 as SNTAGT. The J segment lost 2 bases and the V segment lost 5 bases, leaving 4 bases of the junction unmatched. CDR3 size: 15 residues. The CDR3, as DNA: TGTGCCAGCAGTATCGGGACAGGGGACACAGATACGCAGTATTTT. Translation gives CASSIGTGDTDTQYF.

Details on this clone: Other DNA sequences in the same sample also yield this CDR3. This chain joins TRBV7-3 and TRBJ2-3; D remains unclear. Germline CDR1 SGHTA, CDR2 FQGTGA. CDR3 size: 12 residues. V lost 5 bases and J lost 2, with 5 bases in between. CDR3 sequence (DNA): TGTGCCAGCAGCCTGTCCACAGATACGCAGTATTTT. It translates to CASSLSTDTQYF.

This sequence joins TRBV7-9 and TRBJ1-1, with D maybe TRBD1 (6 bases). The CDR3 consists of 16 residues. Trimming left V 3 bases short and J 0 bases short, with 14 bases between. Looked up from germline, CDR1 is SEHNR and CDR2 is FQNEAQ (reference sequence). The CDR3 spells CASSLGAGTVNTEAFF. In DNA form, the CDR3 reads TGTGCCAGCAGCTTGGGGGCCGGGACGGTGAACACTGAAGCTTTCTTT.